This TCR beta chain was captured in a study of T cells in Graves' hyperthyroidism and ophthalmopathy. Amplified TCR beta CDR3 regions derived from RNA transcripts. Using the HTBI primer set, a first-round RT-PCR was run on the TCR CDR3. TCRdb reprocessed the multiplex PCR reads with MiXCR, giving one entry per CDR3 protein. The table lists 340,000 or so distinct CDR3 sequences, approximately 16% of them singletons. CDR1 and CDR2 (germline): MGHRA, YSYEKL. The V segment lost 0 bases and the J segment 5 bases; nucleotides outside the gene matches: 5. This CDR3 has 15 residues. Sequenced material: blood. The chain uses TRBV4-1 and TRBJ2-3; TRBD1 aligns across 7 bases. This receptor was identified in a man aged 30-40 years with Graves' hyperthyroidism. For the CDR3, the DNA is TGCGCCAGCAGCCAAGAGGGCAGGGGGAAAGATACGCAGTATTTT. Translating it yields CASSQEGRGKDTQYF.